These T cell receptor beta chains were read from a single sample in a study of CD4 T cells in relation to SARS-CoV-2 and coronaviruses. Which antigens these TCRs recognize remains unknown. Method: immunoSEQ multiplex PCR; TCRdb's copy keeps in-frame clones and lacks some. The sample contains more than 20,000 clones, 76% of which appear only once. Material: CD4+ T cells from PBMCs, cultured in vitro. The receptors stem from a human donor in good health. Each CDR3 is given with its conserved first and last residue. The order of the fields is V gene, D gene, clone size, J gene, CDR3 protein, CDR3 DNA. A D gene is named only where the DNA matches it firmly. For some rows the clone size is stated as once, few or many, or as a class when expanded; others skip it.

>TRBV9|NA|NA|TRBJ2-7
CASSVGSTYEQYF
TGTGCCAGCAGCGTCGGCAGCACCTACGAGCAGTACTTC
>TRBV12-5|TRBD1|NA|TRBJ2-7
CASGLADPRTGDEQYF
TGTGCTAGTGGTTTGGCCGATCCGAGGACAGGGGATGAGCAGTACTTC
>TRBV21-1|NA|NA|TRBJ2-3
CASSKTRGTATDTQYF
TGTGCCAGCAGCAAAACTAGGGGGACAGCGACAGATACGCAGTATTTT
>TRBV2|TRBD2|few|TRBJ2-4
CASSERREGPYIQYF
TGTGCCAGCAGTGAACGGAGGGAGGGCCCGTACATTCAGTACTTC
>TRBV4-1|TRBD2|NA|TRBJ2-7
CASSQDQTSGISYEQYF
TGCGCCAGCAGCCAAGACCAAACTAGCGGGATATCCTACGAGCAGTACTTC
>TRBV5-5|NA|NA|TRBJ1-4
CASSLGAANEKLFF
TGTGCCAGCAGCTTGGGTGCAGCTAATGAAAAACTGTTTTTT
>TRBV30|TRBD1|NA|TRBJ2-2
CAWSYGQGGAGELFF
TGTGCCTGGAGCTACGGACAGGGCGGCGCCGGGGAGCTGTTTTTT
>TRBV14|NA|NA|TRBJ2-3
CASSQVGDTQYF
TGTGCCAGCAGCCAGGTGGGGGATACGCAGTATTTT
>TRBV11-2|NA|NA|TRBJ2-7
CASRRSSNYEQYF
TGTGCCAGCAGGAGGTCAAGTAACTACGAGCAGTACTTC
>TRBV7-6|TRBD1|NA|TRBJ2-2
CASSRTGAYTGELFF
TGTGCCAGCAGTCGGACAGGGGCCTACACCGGGGAGCTGTTTTTT
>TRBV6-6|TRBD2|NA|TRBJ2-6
CASSRSAGGLGGANVLTF
TGTGCCAGCAGTCGGTCGGCGGGAGGGCTGGGTGGGGCCAACGTCCTGACTTTC
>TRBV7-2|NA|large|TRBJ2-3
CASSDYLSTDTQYF
TGTGCCAGCAGCGACTACTTAAGCACAGATACGCAGTATTTT
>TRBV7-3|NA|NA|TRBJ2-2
CASSFEPTGELFF
TGTGCCAGCAGCTTTGAGCCTACCGGGGAGCTGTTTTTT
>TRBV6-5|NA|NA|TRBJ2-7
CASSTSEGGYEQYF
TGTGCCAGCAGCACTTCGGAGGGAGGATACGAGCAGTACTTC
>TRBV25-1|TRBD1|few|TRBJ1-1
CASSDTGQGGTEAFF
TGTGCCAGCAGTGACACTGGACAGGGTGGCACTGAAGCTTTCTTT
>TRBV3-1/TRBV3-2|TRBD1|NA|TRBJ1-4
CASSQQTGFANEKLFF
TGTGCCAGCAGCCAACAGACAGGGTTTGCTAATGAAAAACTGTTTTTT
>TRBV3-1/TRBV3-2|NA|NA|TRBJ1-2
CASSQDVSGAQGYTF
TGTGCCAGCAGCCAAGATGTATCGGGGGCGCAGGGCTACACCTTC
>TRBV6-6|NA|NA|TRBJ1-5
CASSYSGGDNQPQHF
TGTGCCAGCAGTTACAGCGGGGGTGACAATCAGCCCCAGCATTTT
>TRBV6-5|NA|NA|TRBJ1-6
CASSRTAMDSPLHF
TGTGCCAGCAGTAGGACAGCCATGGATTCACCCCTCCACTTT
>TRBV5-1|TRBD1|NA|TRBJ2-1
CASSLGQVSYNEQFF
TGCGCCAGCAGCCTGGGACAGGTCTCCTACAATGAGCAGTTCTTC
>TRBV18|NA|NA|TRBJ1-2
CASSPTSGNYGYTF
TGTGCCAGCTCACCGACATCGGGTAACTATGGCTACACCTTC
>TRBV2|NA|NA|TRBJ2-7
CASSVIVTYEQYF
TGTGCCAGCAGCGTGATAGTTACATACGAGCAGTACTTC
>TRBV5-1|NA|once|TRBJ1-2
CASSWDGNYGYTF
TGCGCCAGCAGCTGGGACGGCAACTATGGCTACACCTTC
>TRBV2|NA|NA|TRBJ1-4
CASSDDHNPKGKLFF
TGTGCCAGCAGTGACGATCACAACCCTAAAGGAAAACTGTTTTTT
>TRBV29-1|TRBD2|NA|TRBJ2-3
CSGLPTSSSDTQYF
TGCAGCGGTTTACCGACTAGCAGTTCAGATACGCAGTATTTT
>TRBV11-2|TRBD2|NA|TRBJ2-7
CASRGISGRAHEQYF
TGTGCCAGCAGAGGGATTAGCGGGAGGGCCCACGAGCAGTACTTC
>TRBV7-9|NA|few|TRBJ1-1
CASSYQRGEAFF
TGTGCCAGCAGCTACCAGAGAGGTGAAGCTTTCTTT
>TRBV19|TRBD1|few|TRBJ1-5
CASRLTGHGNNQPQHF
TGTGCCAGTAGACTGACAGGGCACGGTAACAATCAGCCCCAGCATTTT
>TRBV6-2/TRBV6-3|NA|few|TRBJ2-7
CASSYPGLNPSYEQYF
TGTGCCAGCAGTTACCCTGGACTGAATCCCTCCTACGAGCAGTACTTC
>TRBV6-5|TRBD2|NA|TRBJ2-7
CASSRGLISSYEQYF
TGTGCCAGCAGTAGGGGACTAATAAGCTCCTACGAGCAGTACTTC
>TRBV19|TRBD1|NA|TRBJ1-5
CASSTRTGGEQPQHF
TGTGCCAGTAGTACGAGGACAGGGGGCGAACAGCCCCAGCATTTT
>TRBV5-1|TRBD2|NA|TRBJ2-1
CASTPGLAGPNEQFF
TGCGCCAGCACTCCGGGACTAGCGGGACCCAATGAGCAGTTCTTC
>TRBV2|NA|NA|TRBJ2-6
CASCTGGSVLTF
TGTGCCAGCTGTACAGGCGGGTCCGTCCTGACTTTC
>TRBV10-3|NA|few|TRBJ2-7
CAISGENYEQYF
TGTGCCATCAGTGGGGAGAATTACGAGCAGTACTTC
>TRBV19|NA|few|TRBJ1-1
CASRLSSLAAPNTEAFF
TGTGCCAGTAGGCTCAGCTCTCTAGCAGCGCCGAACACTGAAGCTTTCTTT
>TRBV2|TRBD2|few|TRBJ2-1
CASSGLAPTLNEQFF
TGTGCCAGCAGCGGACTAGCGCCAACTCTCAATGAGCAGTTCTTC
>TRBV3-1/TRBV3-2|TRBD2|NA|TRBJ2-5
CASRPTSGGETQYF
TGTGCCAGCAGACCTACTAGCGGGGGAGAGACCCAGTACTTC
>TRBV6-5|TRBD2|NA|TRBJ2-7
CASGLAGGREQYF
TGTGCCAGCGGACTAGCGGGAGGGCGGGAGCAGTACTTC
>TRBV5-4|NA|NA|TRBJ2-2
CASSRLHGNTGELFF
TGTGCCAGCAGCCGACTACACGGGAACACCGGGGAGCTGTTTTTT
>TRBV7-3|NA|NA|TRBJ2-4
CASSLTGGGGHIQYF
TGTGCCAGCAGCTTAACGGGGGGTGGCGGGCACATTCAGTACTTC
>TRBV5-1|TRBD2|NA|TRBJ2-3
CASAGGAGGPDTQYF
TGCGCCAGCGCCGGTGGAGCGGGAGGGCCAGATACGCAGTATTTT
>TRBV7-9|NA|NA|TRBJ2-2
CASSFDRVGTGELFF
TGTGCCAGCAGCTTCGACCGGGTGGGCACCGGGGAGCTGTTTTTT
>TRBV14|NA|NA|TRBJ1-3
CASSPLGPSSGNTIYF
TGTGCCAGCAGCCCACTCGGGCCCTCCTCTGGAAACACCATATATTTT
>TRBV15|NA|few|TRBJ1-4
CATSSSGQSSNEKLFF
TGTGCCACCAGCAGTTCAGGACAGAGCAGCAATGAAAAACTGTTTTTT
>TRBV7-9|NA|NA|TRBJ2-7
CASSLAVYSYEQYF
TGTGCCAGCAGCTTAGCTGTGTACTCCTACGAGCAGTACTTC
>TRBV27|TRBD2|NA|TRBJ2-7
CASSSTSGPPYEQYF
TGTGCCAGCAGTTCGACTAGCGGACCCCCCTACGAGCAGTACTTC
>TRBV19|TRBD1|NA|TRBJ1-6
CASSVTGGPSSYNSPLHF
TGTGCCAGTAGTGTAACAGGGGGACCAAGCTCCTATAATTCACCCCTCCACTTT
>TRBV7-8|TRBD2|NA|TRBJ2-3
CASSSRLAVSTDTQYF
TGTGCCAGCAGCTCAAGACTAGCGGTCAGCACAGATACGCAGTATTTT
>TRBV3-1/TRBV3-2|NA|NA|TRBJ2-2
CASSQVRDGELFF
TGTGCCAGCAGCCAAGTTAGGGACGGGGAGCTGTTTTTT
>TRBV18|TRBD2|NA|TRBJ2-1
CASSPPLAGGPYHEQFF
TGTGCCAGCTCACCACCGCTAGCGGGAGGGCCGTATCATGAGCAGTTCTTC
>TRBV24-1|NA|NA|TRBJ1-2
CATSDGLAYGYTF
TGTGCCACCAGTGACGGCCTGGCCTATGGCTACACCTTC